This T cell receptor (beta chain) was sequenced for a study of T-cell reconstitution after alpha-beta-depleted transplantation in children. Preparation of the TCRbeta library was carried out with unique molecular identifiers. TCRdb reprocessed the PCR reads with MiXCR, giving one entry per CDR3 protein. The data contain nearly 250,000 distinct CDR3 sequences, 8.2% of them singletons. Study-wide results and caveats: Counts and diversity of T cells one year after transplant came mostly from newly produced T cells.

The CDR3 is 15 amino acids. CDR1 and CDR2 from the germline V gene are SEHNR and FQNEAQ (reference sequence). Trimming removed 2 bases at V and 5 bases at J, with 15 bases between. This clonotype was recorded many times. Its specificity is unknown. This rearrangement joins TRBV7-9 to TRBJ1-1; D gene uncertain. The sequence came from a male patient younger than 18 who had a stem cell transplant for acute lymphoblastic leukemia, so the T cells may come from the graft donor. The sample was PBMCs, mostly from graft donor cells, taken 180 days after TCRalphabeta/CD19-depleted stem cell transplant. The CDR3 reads CASSLHLIGRTEAFF. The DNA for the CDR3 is TGTGCCAGCAGCTTACACCTCATCGGGAGGACTGAAGCTTTCTTT.